Each of the 25 T cell receptor beta chains below was sequenced from the same sample in a study of shared clonotypes between healthy human individuals. Clones were sequenced by immunoSEQ multiplex PCR, and TCRdb holds only the in-frame ones, with some missing. The sample yields about 2.5 million clones, 80% to 95% seen once. Sequenced: naive CD4+ T cells from PBMCs. Specified subset: CD45RA+ positively selected. The receptors were gathered from a man in his late teens or twenties in good health. Some clones in this sample may be carry-over from other donors' samples.

The sample holds a few counts of this clone. The genes are TRBV7-9 and TRBJ1-1; D is perhaps TRBD1 (5 bases). CDR3 length equals 14 residues. Germline V gene sequence: CDR1 SEHNR, CDR2 FQNEAQ (reference sequence). Between the trimmed V and J ends, which lost 2 bases and 4 bases, there was a span of 11 bases. CDR3 protein: CASSLRDFGTEAFF. The CDR3, as DNA: TGTGCCAGCAGCTTAAGGGACTTTGGCACTGAAGCTTTCTTT.

The CDR3 DNA sequence: TGTGCCAGCAGTTCTGGCGGGAGCACTGAAGCTTTCTTT. The encoded protein is CASSSGGSTEAFF. The V call is TRBV28, the J call TRBJ1-1; D remains ambiguous. Trimming pared 4 bases from V and 4 bases from J, leaving 10 bases between. The CDR3 covers 13 residues. Germline CDR1 is MDHEN and CDR2 is SYDVKM.

The chain joins TRBV20-1 to TRBJ2-3; the D is unclear. Germline V CDR1 and CDR2: DFQATT, SNEGSKA (reference sequence). The V end lost 7 bases, the J end lost 6 bases, and 8 bases lay between the germline ends. The CDR3 runs to 10 residues. In DNA, the CDR3 is TGCAGTGTAGGAGCGGATACGCAGTATTTT. Protein sequence: CSVGADTQYF.

The gene calls are TRBV28 and TRBJ2-7, with TRBD2 matching 10 bases. Trimming took 2 bases from V and 5 from J; bases not matched to a gene: 3. CDR3 length: 14 residues. Germline V CDR1 and CDR2: MDHEN, SYDVKM. This CDR3 reads CASSLQLAGHEQYF. The DNA for the CDR3 is TGTGCCAGCAGTTTACAACTAGCGGGGCACGAGCAGTACTTC.

The rearrangement joins TRBV6-5 to TRBJ1-3; 9 bases are a match to TRBD1. V shed 2 bases and J 5 bases; nucleotides not matched to a gene: 1. Germline V CDR1 and CDR2: MNHEY, SVGAGI. This CDR3 region has 14 residues. The CDR3 sequence is CASSYGTGRNTIYF. The CDR3 region has the DNA TGTGCCAGCAGTTACGGGACAGGGAGAAACACCATATATTTT.

The V and J genes are TRBV9 and TRBJ2-1; 10 nucleotides line up with TRBD2. This CDR3 spans 15 amino acids. V lost 6 bases to trimming and J lost 4 bases; unmatched junction nucleotides: 7. Germline-derived CDR1 and CDR2 are SGDLS and YYNGEE. This CDR3 is CASTGTSGIYNEQFF. In DNA form, the CDR3 reads TGTGCCAGCACCGGCACTAGCGGGATTTACAATGAGCAGTTCTTC.

This rearrangement joins TRBV27 to TRBJ2-6, with a possible D match to TRBD1 (5 bases). The CDR3 runs to 13 residues. The germline V gene has CDR1 MNHEY and CDR2 SMNVEV (reference sequence). V shed 6 bases and J shed 8 bases, with 11 bases lying between them. The CDR3 nucleotides are TGTGCCAGCAGGATCCAGGGAACCAACGTCCTGACTTTC. Translating gives CASRIQGTNVLTF.

CDR3 amino acids: CASSSGLAGGGEQFF. CDR3 DNA sequence: TGTGCCAGCAGCTCGGGACTAGCGGGAGGCGGAGAGCAGTTCTTC. V usage is TRBV7-7 and J usage is TRBJ2-1; 15 bases line up with TRBD2. From germline, CDR1 is SSHAT and CDR2 FNYEAQ (reference sequence). The junction had 5 bases not matched to a gene; V was cut back by 4 bases and J by 10 bases. The CDR3 consists of 15 residues.

This clone was found once. The rearrangement uses TRBV11-2 and TRBJ1-2; 7 bases line up with TRBD1. Germline trimming cut 7 bases from V and 8 bases from J; bases unmatched to any gene: 10. The CDR3 runs to 13 residues. Per the germline V gene, CDR1 is SGHAT and CDR2 is FQNNGV. This chain's CDR3 is CASNRGKGDGYTF. The CDR3 nucleotides read TGTGCCAGCAACAGGGGTAAGGGGGACGGCTACACCTTC. The whole variable domain, remainder taken from reference TRBV11-2 and TRBJ1-2, is EAGVAQSPRYKIIEKRQSVAFWCNPISGHATLYWYQQILGQGPKLLIQFQNNGVVDDSQLPKDRFSAERLKGVDSTLKIQPAKLEDSAVYLCASNRGKGDGYTFGSGTRLTVV.

The chain links TRBV19 to TRBJ2-1; 10 positions agree with TRBD2. In germline, CDR1 is LNHDA, CDR2 SQIVND (reference sequence). The junction had 8 bases not matched to a gene; V was cut back by 6 bases and J by 6 bases. The CDR3 is made up of 15 amino acids. In nucleotides, the CDR3 is TGTGCCAGTAGGGGAGCGGGAGGGCCCCTCAATGAGCAGTTCTTC. Translated, it gives CASRGAGGPLNEQFF.

The chain carries TRBV11-3 and TRBJ2-1; D is unclear. V lost 1 base, J lost 6 bases, and 10 bases lay in between. Per the germline V gene, CDR1 is SGHNT and CDR2 is YENEEA. The CDR3 has 14 residues. This CDR3 reads CASSLVAFPNEQFF. CDR3 nucleotide sequence: TGTGCCAGCAGCTTAGTGGCTTTCCCCAATGAGCAGTTCTTC.

The chain combines TRBV5-1 with TRBJ2-5, with D perhaps TRBD2 (6 bases). The germline CDR1 and CDR2 sequences are SGHRS and YFSETQ. The ends were cut back, 0 bases at V and 3 bases at J, with 12 bases in the middle. The CDR3 length is 15 residues. CDR3 bases: TGCGCCAGCAGCTTGGGGGGACTCCAAGAAGAGACCCAGTACTTC. This gives the protein CASSLGGLQEETQYF.

J is TRBJ2-7 and V is TRBV28, with TRBD2 identical over 7 bases. This CDR3 spans 15 amino acids. Trimming removed 7 bases from V and 1 base from J; junction bases left unmatched: 10. In germline, CDR1 is MDHEN, CDR2 SYDVKM. The CDR3 region has the DNA TGTGCCAGCACGGGGGGAGGACGAGGATCCTACGAGCAGTACTTC. Translation gives CASTGGGRGSYEQYF.

The chain employs TRBV6-4 and TRBJ1-1, with 7 positions matching TRBD1. This CDR3 region has 13 residues. The V gene's germline CDR1 is MRHNA and CDR2 SNTAGT. Unmatched junction bases numbered 8, after V lost 8 bases and J lost 5 bases. The CDR3 region is CASARDSGTEAFF. CDR3 nucleotide sequence: TGTGCCAGCGCGCGGGACAGCGGAACTGAAGCTTTCTTT.

V usage is TRBV14 and J usage is TRBJ1-2; no clear D gene. V was pared by 1 base and J by 2 bases, with 11 bases between. This CDR3 is 15 amino acids long. Germline CDR1 and CDR2: SGHDN and FVKESK. CDR3 in amino acids: CASSQAIGRNYGYTF. CDR3 nucleotide sequence: TGTGCCAGCAGCCAAGCGATTGGCCGGAACTATGGCTACACCTTC.

The rearrangement uses TRBV19 and TRBJ2-5, with D perhaps given as TRBD1 or TRBD2 (5 bases each). The CDR3 length is 15 residues. CDR1 and CDR2 from the germline V gene are LNHDA and SQIVND (reference sequence). Deletions cut 7 bases from V and 7 bases from J, with 22 bases between. Here the CDR3 reads CASNPSTDPRGTQYF. The DNA of the CDR3 is TGTGCCAGTAACCCCTCTACAGACCCGAGGGGGACCCAGTACTTC.

V and J are TRBV19 and TRBJ1-2; D gene unclear. The CDR3 covers 15 residues. Germline assignment: CDR1 LNHDA and CDR2 SQIVND (reference sequence). Deletions cut 2 bases from V and 4 bases from J, with 14 bases between. CDR3 in amino acids: CASSINGGVGYGYTF. CDR3 DNA: TGTGCCAGTAGTATAAATGGTGGGGTCGGCTATGGCTACACCTTC.

V gene TRBV2 combines with J gene TRBJ1-2; D ambiguous. The CDR3 sequence is 15 residues long. V gave up 5 bases and J gave up 4 bases, with 17 bases separating them. Germline-derived CDR1 and CDR2 are SNHLY and FYNNEI. The CDR3 nucleotides read TGTGCCAGCAGTCTTCTAGGTCTTCCTAGCTATGGCTACACCTTC. Residues: CASSLLGLPSYGYTF.

A few counts support this clone. The gene calls are TRBV18 and TRBJ1-1; D gene unclear. CDR3 length: 11 amino acids. Germline assignment: CDR1 KGHSH and CDR2 LQKENI. Trimming took off 6 bases at V and 2 bases at J, with 4 bases between the two ends. This chain's CDR3 is CASSDNTEAFF. CDR3 nucleotides: TGTGCCAGCTCGGACAACACTGAAGCTTTCTTT.

V gene TRBV29-1 combines with J gene TRBJ2-5; no firm D call. V lost 4 bases and J 1 base, leaving 7 bases between the germline ends. In germline, CDR1 is SQVTM, CDR2 ANQGSEA. This CDR3 region has 12 residues. The CDR3 DNA reads TGCAGCGTTGCAAGAGTCCAAGAGACCCAGTACTTC. Translating gives CSVARVQETQYF.

The chain is built from TRBV5-4 and TRBJ1-4, with 7 nucleotides matching TRBD1. After removal of 7 bases from V and 7 bases from J, the junction contained 10 bases not matched to a gene. Per germline, CDR1 SGHNT and CDR2 YYREEE (reference sequence). This CDR3 comprises 14 residues. CDR3 sequence reads: CASGTGVHPEKLFF. In DNA form, the CDR3 reads TGTGCCAGCGGCACAGGGGTTCATCCTGAAAAACTGTTTTTT.

In its sample, this clone was seen once. The chain carries TRBV11-3 and TRBJ1-5; D is perhaps TRBD1 (6 bases). Germline-derived CDR1 and CDR2 are SGHNT and YENEEA. V gave up 1 base and J gave up 7 bases, with 14 bases separating them. This CDR3 contains 15 residues. In DNA, the CDR3 is TGTGCCAGCAGCTTAGTTAGGGGGGCCGTGCAGCCCCAGCATTTT. The encoded protein is CASSLVRGAVQPQHF.

The rearrangement links TRBV27 to TRBJ2-5; D unresolved. CDR1 MNHEY and CDR2 SMNVEV come from the germline V gene (reference sequence). Trimming took off 9 bases at V and 0 bases at J, with 26 bases between the two ends. The CDR3 runs 18 residues. CDR3 sequence: CARDGNSIPGDHQETQYF. DNA of the CDR3: TGTGCCAGGGACGGAAATTCGATCCCGGGCGACCACCAAGAGACCCAGTACTTC.

This chain joins TRBV27 and TRBJ2-7, with D possibly TRBD2 on 5 matching bases. Germline V gives CDR1 MNHEY, CDR2 SMNVEV (reference sequence). CDR3 length: 15 amino acids. Trimming stripped 6 bases from V and 5 bases from J, with 20 bases between. Written as DNA, the CDR3 is TGTGCCAGCAGCCCCGACGGTCGAGGGCGTAACGAGCAGTACTTC. Translating it yields CASSPDGRGRNEQYF.

The V and J genes are TRBV4-3 and TRBJ1-4; D is possibly TRBD1 (6 bases). Trimming cost V 0 bases and J 8 bases, with 19 bases left between them. The CDR3 runs to 17 residues. Germline CDR1 reads LGHNA; CDR2 reads YSLEER. In nucleotides, the CDR3 is TGCGCCAGCAGCCAAGATCTACTGAGGGGGGTTGGGGAAAAACTGTTTTTT. This sequence encodes CASSQDLLRGVGEKLFF.